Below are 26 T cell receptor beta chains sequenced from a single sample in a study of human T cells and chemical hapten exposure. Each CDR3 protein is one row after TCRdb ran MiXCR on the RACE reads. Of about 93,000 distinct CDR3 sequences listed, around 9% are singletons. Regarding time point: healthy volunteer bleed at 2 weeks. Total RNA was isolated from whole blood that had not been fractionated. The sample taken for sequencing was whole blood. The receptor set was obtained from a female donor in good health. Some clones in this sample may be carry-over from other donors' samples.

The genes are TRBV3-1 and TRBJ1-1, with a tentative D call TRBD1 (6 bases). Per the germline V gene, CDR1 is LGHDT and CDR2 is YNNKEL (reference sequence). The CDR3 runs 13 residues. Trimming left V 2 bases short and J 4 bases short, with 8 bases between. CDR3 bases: TGTGCCAGCAGCCAACGGGGGGCCACTGAAGCTTTCTTT. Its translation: CASSQRGATEAFF.

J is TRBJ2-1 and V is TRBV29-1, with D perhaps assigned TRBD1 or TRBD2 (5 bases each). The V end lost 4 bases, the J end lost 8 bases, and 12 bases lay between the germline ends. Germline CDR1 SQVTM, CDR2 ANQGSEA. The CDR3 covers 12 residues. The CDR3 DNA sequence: TGCAGCGTTGGTATGGGGGTGGATGAGCAGTTCTTC. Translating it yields CSVGMGVDEQFF.

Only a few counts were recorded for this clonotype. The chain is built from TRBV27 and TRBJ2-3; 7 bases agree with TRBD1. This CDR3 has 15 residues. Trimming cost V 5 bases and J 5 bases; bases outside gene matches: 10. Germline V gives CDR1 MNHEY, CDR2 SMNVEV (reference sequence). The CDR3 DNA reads TGTGCCAGCAGTCGCAGGACAGGCTACGGAGATACGCAGTATTTT. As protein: CASSRRTGYGDTQYF.

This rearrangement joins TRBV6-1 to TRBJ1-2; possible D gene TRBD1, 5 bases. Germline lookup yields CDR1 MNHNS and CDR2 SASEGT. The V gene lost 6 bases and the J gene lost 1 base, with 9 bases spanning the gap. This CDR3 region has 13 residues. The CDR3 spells CASRRQNNYGYTF. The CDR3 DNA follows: TGTGCCAGCAGAAGACAGAATAACTATGGCTACACCTTC.

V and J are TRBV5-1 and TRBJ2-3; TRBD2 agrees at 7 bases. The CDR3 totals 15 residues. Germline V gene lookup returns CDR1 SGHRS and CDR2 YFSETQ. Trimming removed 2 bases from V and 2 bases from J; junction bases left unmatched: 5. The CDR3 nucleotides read TGCGCCAGCAGCTTAGGGCTAGCGGCCACAGATACGCAGTATTTT. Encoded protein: CASSLGLAATDTQYF.

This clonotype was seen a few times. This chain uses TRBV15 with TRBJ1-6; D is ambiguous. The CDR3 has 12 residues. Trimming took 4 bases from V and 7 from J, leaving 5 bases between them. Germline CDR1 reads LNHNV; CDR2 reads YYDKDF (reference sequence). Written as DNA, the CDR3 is TGTGCCACCAGCATCGGGAATTCACCCCTCCACTTT. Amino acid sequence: CATSIGNSPLHF. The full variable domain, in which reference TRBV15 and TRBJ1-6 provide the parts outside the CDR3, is DAMVIQNPRYQVTQFGKPVTLSCSQTLNHNVMYWYQQKSSQAPKLLFHYYDKDFNNEADTPDNFQSRRPNTSFCFLDIRSPGLGDTAMYLCATSIGNSPLHFGNGTRLTVT.

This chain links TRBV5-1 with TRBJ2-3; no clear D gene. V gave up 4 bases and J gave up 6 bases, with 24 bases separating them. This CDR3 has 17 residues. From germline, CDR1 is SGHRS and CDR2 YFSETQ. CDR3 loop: CASSKNAVVLQGDTQYF. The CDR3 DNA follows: TGCGCCAGCAGCAAGAACGCTGTGGTACTTCAAGGGGATACGCAGTATTTT.

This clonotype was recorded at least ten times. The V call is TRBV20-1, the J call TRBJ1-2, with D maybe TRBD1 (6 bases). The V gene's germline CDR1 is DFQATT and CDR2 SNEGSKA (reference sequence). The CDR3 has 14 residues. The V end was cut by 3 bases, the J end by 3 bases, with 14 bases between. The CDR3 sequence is CSASLPTGYYGYTF. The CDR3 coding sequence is TGCAGTGCTAGTCTCCCGACAGGCTACTATGGCTACACCTTC.

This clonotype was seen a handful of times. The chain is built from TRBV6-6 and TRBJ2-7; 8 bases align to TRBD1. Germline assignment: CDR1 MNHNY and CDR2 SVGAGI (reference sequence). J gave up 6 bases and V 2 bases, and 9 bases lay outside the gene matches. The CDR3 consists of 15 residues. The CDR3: CASSYTDRGPIEQYF. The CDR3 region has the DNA TGTGCCAGCAGTTACACCGACAGGGGCCCTATCGAGCAGTACTTC.

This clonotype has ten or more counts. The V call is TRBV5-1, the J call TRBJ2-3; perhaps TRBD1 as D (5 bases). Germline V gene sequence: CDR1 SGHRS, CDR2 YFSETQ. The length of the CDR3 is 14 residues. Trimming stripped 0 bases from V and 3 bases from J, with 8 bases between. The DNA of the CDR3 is TGCGCCAGCAGCTTGGGACAGCTTACAGATACGCAGTATTTT. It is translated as CASSLGQLTDTQYF.

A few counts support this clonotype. The CDR3 here is CASRTSRSGDNEQFF. The CDR3 nucleotides read TGCGCCAGCAGGACTAGTCGGAGTGGAGACAATGAGCAGTTCTTC. The rearrangement joins TRBV23-1 to TRBJ2-1; possible D gene TRBD2, 6 bases. TRBV23-1 is annotated as an ORF whose role is uncertain. V dropped 6 bases and J dropped 5 bases, with 17 bases sitting between them. CDR3 length: 15 residues.

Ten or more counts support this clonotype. The CDR3, as DNA: TGTGCCAGCAGCCCTATACGGCTCCGAAGGACAGGGGTCACAGATACGCAGTATTTT. Amino acids: CASSPIRLRRTGVTDTQYF. The chain uses TRBV12-3 or TRBV12-4 and TRBJ2-3; 9 bases agree with TRBD1. Losses at the gene ends were 6 bases for V and 2 bases for J; bases not matched to a gene: 18. The CDR3 length is 19 residues.

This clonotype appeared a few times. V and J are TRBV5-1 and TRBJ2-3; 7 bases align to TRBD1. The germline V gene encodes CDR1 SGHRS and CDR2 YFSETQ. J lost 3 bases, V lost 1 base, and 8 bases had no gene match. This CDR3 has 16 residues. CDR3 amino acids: CASSLHSDRATDTQYF. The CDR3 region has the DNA TGCGCCAGCAGCTTGCATAGCGACAGGGCGACAGATACGCAGTATTTT.

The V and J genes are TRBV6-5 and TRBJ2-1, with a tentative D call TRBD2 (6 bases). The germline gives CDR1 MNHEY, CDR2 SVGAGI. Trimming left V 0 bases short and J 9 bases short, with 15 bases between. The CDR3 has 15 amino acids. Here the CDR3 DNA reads TGTGCCAGCAGTTACTCAAGCCCAGGTAGCGGTGAGCAGTTCTTC. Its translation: CASSYSSPGSGEQFF.

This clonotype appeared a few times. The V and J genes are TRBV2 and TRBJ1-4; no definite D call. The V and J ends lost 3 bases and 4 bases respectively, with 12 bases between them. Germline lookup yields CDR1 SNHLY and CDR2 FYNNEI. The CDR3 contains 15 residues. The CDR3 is CASSESGRVNEKLFF. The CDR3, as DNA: TGTGCCAGCAGTGAGTCAGGACGGGTTAATGAAAAACTGTTTTTT.

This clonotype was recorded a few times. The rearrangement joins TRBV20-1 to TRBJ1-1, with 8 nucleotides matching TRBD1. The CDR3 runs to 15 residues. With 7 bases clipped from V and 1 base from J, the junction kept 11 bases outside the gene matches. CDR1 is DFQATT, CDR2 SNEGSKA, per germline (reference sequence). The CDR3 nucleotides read TGCAGTGTATCCGGACAGGGTGGGTCGAACACTGAAGCTTTCTTT. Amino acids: CSVSGQGGSNTEAFF.

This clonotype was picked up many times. The CDR3 nucleotides read TGCAGTGCTAGAGAAGTCCGGGGAGCCATGAACACTGAAGCTTTCTTT. This encodes CSAREVRGAMNTEAFF. The chain is built from TRBV20-1 and TRBJ1-1; D remains ambiguous. Trimming took off 0 bases at V and 0 bases at J, with 14 bases between the two ends. The CDR3 runs to 16 residues. Germline V gives CDR1 DFQATT, CDR2 SNEGSKA (reference sequence).

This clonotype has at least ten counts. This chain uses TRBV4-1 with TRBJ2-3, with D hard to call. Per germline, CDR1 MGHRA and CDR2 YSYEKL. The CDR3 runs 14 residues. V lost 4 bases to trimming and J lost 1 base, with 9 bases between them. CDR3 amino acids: CASSLDLGTDTQYF. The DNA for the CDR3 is TGCGCCAGCAGCCTAGACTTGGGCACAGATACGCAGTATTTT.

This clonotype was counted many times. CDR3 loop: CASSSRSPHTEAFF. The CDR3 coding sequence is TGTGCCAGCAGCTCTAGATCCCCGCACACTGAAGCTTTCTTT. The chain uses TRBV3-1 and TRBJ1-1, with unresolved D. There are 14 residues in the CDR3. Germline-derived CDR1 and CDR2 are LGHDT and YNNKEL (reference sequence). Trimming stripped 5 bases from V and 3 bases from J, with 13 bases between.

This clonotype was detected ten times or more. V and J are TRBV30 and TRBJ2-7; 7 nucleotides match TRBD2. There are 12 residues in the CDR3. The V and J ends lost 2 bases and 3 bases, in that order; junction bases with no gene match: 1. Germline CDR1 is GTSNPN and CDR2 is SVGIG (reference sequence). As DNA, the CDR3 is TGTGCCTGGAGTACGGGGGGCTACGAGCAGTACTTC. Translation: CAWSTGGYEQYF.

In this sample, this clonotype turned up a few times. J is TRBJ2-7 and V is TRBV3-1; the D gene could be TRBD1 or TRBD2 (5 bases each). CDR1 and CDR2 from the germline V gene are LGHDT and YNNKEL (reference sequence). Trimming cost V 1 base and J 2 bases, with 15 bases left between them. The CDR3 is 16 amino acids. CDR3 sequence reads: CASSQGLGTAAYEQYF. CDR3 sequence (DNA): TGTGCCAGCAGCCAAGGATTGGGGACCGCGGCCTACGAGCAGTACTTC.

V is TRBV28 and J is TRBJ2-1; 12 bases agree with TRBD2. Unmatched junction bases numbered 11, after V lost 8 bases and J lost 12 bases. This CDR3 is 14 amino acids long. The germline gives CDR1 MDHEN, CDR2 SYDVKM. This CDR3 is CASGETSGSGGQFF. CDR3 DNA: TGTGCCAGCGGGGAGACTAGCGGGAGCGGGGGGCAGTTCTTC. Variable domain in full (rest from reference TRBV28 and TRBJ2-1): DVKVTQSSRYLVKRTGEKVFLECVQDMDHENMFWYRQDPGLGLRLIYFSYDVKMKEKGDIPEGYSVSREKKERFSLILESASTNQTSMYLCASGETSGSGGQFFGPGTRLTVL.

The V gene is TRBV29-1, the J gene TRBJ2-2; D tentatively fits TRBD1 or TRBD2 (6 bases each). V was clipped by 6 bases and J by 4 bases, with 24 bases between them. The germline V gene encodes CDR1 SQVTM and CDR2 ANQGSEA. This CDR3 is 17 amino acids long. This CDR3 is CSVAPSRGLVGTGELFF. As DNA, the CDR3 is TGCAGCGTCGCACCCTCCCGGGGGCTAGTTGGCACCGGGGAGCTGTTTTTT.

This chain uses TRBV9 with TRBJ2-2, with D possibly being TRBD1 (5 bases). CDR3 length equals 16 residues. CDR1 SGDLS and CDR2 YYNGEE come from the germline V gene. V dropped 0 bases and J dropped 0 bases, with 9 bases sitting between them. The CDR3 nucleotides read TGTGCCAGCAGCGTAGAGGGGCTCCCGAACACCGGGGAGCTGTTTTTT. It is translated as CASSVEGLPNTGELFF.

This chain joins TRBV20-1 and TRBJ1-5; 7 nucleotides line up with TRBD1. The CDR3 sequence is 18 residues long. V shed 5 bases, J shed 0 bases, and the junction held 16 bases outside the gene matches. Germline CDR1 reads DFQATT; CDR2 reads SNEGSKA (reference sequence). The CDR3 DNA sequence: TGCAGTGCTGGGACCCGCTCGGGACAGTCCCTTAGCAATCAGCCCCAGCATTTT. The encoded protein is CSAGTRSGQSLSNQPQHF.

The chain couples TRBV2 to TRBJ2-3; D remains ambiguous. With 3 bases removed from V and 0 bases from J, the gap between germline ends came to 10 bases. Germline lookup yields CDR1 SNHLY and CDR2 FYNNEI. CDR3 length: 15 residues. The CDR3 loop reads CASSDSLQSTDTQYF. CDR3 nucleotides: TGTGCCAGCAGTGATTCGTTACAAAGCACAGATACGCAGTATTTT.